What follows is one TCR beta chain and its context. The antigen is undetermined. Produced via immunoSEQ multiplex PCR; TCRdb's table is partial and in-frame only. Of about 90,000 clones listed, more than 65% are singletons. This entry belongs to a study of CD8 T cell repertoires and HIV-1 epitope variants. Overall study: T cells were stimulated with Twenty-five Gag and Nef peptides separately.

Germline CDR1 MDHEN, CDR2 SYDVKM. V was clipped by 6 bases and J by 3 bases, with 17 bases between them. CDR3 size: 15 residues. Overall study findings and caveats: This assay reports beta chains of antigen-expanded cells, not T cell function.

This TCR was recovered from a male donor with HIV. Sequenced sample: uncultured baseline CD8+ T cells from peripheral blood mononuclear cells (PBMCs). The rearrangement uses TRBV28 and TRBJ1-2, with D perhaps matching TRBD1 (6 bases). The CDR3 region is CASSEAGAVDYGYTF. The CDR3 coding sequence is TGTGCCAGCAGCGAGGCAGGGGCGGTCGACTATGGCTACACCTTC.